This TCR beta chain was recovered during a study of blood T cell repertoires in COVID-19 (dated by TCRdb to about 2020). Regarding the complete study: Collaborator samples came from the United States, Italy and Spain and covered acute and convalescent phases of COVID-19. The prospective study material was composed of cDNA or gDNA derived from T cells, B-cell-depleted T cells, or PBMCs. Deeply sampled blood TCRbeta repertoires from subjects exposed to, actively infected with, or recovered from COVID-19 were included in the dataset. The repertoires were released in a freely available public database intended as a resource for research on the immune response to SARS-CoV-2. Samples were obtained from the ongoing ImmuneRACE study (first 160 participants) and from over 1,000 subjects provided by 6 global collaborators. Sample metadata almost always included a de-identified subject ID, COVID-19 status, age in years and sex. Where available, HLA class I and class II types were taken from metadata supplied by the sample provider and were not determined by assay-based typing.

Each collaborating institution followed its own protocols to collect whole blood in K2EDTA tubes. Collaborator samples were shipped for TCRbeta analysis as frozen whole blood, isolated PBMCs, or DNA extracted from either sample type. General study outcomes and caveats: The quantity of clinical and demographic metadata differed by source and by participant and was supplied without curation.

Points on this clone: Its antigen remains undetermined. No base-level quality is on record; no much larger clone is a single base apart.

From its cysteine to its phenylalanine, the CDR3 spans 14 amino acids. The sequence is cut down to CDR3 DNA, 42 bases in frame from base 1. Between the V and J ends, shortened by 0 bases and 7 bases respectively, the junction contains 12 bases. Reading the germline V gene (reference sequence) gives CDR1 MNHEY and CDR2 SMNVEV. The immunoSEQ Assay, a bias-controlled multiplex PCR, was used to amplify TCRbeta CDR3 regions from genomic DNA. The authors' pipeline ran thus. Within the assay, amplification of reference gene primers was used to estimate how many nucleated cells each sample contained. To quantify the absolute abundance of each unique TCRbeta CDR3 rearrangement, sequence reads were collapsed and filtered. For each sample, productive Simpson clonality was calculated as the square root of Simpson's diversity index over productive rearrangements. TCRdb limited this immuneACCESS table to in-frame rearrangements with V and J called. A share of clones is missing; checked studies link under half to unresolved V genes, and the rest is unexplained. V, J and clone size reflect that table, while D and trimming were determined from the DNA. This sample lists over 200,000 clones; around four fifths were detected once. 15% to 20% of the sample lies in the top ten.

The sample consisted of peripheral blood. The sequence links TRBV27 to TRBJ1-2; TRBD1 is possibly the D segment (6 matching bases). The clonotype originates from a woman of 80 years or more with active or convalescent COVID-19. The nucleotide sequence reads as follows: TGTGCCAGCAGTTTATCTCAGGGGCCGGGTGGCTACACCTTC. Translated, this gives CASSLSQGPGGYTF.